This paragraph reports one T cell receptor (beta chain). What it binds is unknown. This sample is part of a study of cytomegalovirus exposure and HLA in healthy donors. Study results and limitations: Compared with the roughly 700-donor mean, an Asian-associated ancestry cluster reportedly had fewer N-insertions, according to a later analysis. The classifier, whose performance was assessed in both the original and validation cohorts, reportedly diagnosed cytomegalovirus status with high specificity and sensitivity.

13 Jbeta primers and 60 Vbeta primers were used for the PCR. Repertoires were generated with immunoSEQ multiplex PCR, while TCRdb's copy carries only in-frame clones and drops some. The sample includes approximately 150,000 clones, around 78% of them seen just once. Per the germline V gene, CDR1 is LNHDA and CDR2 is SQIVND (reference sequence). The CDR3 is 14 residues long. V lost 3 bases and J 6 bases, leaving 12 bases between the germline ends. The material sequenced was PBMCs. The rearrangement joins TRBV19 to TRBJ1-5; weak D call: TRBD1 (5 bases). The sequence derives from a woman aged 18-29 years in good health and CMV-seropositive. For the CDR3, the DNA is TGTGCCAGTAGTATCCCCAGGGTTAGTCAGCCCCAGCATTTT. This encodes CASSIPRVSQPQHF.